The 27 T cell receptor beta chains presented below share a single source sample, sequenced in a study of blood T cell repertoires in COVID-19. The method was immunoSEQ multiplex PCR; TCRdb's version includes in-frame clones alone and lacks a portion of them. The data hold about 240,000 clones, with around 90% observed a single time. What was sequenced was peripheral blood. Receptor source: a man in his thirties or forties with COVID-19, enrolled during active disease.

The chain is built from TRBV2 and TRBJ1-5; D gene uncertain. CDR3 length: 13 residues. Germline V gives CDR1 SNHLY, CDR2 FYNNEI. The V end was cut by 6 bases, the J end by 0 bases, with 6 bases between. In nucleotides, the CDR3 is TGTGCCAGCAGGCAGTATAGCAATCAGCCCCAGCATTTT. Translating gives CASRQYSNQPQHF.

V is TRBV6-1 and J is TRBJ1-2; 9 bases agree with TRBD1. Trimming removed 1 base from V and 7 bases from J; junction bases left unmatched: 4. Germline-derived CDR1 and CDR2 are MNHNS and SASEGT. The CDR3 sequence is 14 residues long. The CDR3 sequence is CASSEDRGQSGYTF. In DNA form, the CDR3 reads TGTGCCAGCAGTGAAGACAGGGGGCAAAGTGGCTACACCTTC.

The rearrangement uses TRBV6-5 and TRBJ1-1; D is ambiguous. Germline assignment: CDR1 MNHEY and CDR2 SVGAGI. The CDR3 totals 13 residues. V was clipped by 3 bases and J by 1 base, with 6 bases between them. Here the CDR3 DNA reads TGTGCCAGCAGTTATCAGTGGAACACTGAAGCTTTCTTT. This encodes CASSYQWNTEAFF.

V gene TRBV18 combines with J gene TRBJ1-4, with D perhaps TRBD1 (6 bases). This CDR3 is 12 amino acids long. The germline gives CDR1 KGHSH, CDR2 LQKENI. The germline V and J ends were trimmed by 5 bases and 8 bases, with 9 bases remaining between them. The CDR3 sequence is CASSFDREKLFF. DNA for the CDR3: TGTGCCAGCTCATTCGACAGGGAAAAACTGTTTTTT.

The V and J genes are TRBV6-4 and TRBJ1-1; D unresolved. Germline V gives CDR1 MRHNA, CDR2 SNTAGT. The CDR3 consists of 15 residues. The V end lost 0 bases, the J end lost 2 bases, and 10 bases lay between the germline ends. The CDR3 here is CASSDSTAGNTEAFF. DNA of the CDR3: TGTGCCAGCAGTGACTCGACTGCGGGAAACACTGAAGCTTTCTTT.

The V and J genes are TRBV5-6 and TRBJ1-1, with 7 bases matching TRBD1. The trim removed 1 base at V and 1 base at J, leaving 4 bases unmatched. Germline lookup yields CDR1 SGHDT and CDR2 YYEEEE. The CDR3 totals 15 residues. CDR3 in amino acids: CASSLRAGGNTEAFF. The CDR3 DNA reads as TGTGCCAGCAGCTTGAGGGCAGGGGGGAACACTGAAGCTTTCTTT.

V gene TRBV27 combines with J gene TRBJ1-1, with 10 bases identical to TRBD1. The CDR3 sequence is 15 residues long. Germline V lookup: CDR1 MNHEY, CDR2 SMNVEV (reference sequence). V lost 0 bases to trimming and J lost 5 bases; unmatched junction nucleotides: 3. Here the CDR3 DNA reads TGTGCCAGCAGTTTATCCCGGACAGGGGGAACTGAAGCTTTCTTT. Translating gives CASSLSRTGGTEAFF.

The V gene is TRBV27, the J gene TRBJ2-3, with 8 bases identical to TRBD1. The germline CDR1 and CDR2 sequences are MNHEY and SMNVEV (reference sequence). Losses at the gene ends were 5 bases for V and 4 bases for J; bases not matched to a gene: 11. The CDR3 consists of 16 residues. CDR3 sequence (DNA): TGTGCCAGCAGTCATCTCCTTCACAGGGGGTCAGATACGCAGTATTTT. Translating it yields CASSHLLHRGSDTQYF.

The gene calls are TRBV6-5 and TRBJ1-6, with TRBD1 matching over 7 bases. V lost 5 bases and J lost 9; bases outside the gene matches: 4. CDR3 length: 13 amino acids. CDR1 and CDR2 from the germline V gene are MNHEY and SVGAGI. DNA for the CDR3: TGTGCCAGCAGTCAGACAGGGCCTTCACCCCTCCACTTT. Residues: CASSQTGPSPLHF.

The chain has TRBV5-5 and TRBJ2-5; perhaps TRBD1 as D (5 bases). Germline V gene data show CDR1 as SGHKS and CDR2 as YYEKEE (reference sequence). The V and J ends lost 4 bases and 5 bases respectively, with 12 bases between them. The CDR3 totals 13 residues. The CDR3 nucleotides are TGTGCCAGCAGCCCCCCGGACACGGAGACCCAGTACTTC. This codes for CASSPPDTETQYF.

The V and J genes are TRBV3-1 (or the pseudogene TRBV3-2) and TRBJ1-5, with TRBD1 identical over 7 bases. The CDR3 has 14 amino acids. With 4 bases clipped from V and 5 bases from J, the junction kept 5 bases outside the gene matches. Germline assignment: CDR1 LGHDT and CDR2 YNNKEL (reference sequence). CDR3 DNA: TGTGCCAGCAGCCTTGACAGGGTGCATCAGCCCCAGCATTTT. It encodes CASSLDRVHQPQHF.

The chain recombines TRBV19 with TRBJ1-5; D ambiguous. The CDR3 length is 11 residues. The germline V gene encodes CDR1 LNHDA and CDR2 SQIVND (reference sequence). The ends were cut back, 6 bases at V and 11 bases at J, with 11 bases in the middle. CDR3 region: CASSFEGTQHF. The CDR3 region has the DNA TGTGCCAGTAGCTTCGAGGGAACCCAGCATTTT. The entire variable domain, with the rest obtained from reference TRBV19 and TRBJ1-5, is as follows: DGGITQSPKYLFRKEGQNVTLSCEQNLNHDAMYWYRQDPGQGLRLIYYSQIVNDFQKGDIAEGYSVSREKKESFPLTVTSAQKNPTAFYLCASSFEGTQHFGDGTRLSIL.

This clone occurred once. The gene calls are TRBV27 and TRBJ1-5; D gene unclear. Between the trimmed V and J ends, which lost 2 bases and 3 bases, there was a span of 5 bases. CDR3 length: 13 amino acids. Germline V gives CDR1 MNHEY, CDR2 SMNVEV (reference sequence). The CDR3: CASSLTHNQPQHF. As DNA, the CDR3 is TGTGCCAGCAGTTTAACACACAATCAGCCCCAGCATTTT.

Written as DNA, the CDR3 is TGTGCCAGCAGCTTACTACAGGGGGTGGCTGAAGCTTTCTTT. It encodes CASSLLQGVAEAFF. The J gene is TRBJ1-1, the V gene TRBV5-6; 8 bases agree with TRBD1. V shed 2 bases, J shed 6 bases, and the junction held 6 bases outside the gene matches. Germline V lookup: CDR1 SGHDT, CDR2 YYEEEE. The CDR3 has 14 residues. Using reference TRBV5-6 and TRBJ1-1 for the parts outside the CDR3, the full variable domain is DAGVTQSPTHLIKTRGQQVTLRCSPKSGHDTVSWYQQALGQGPQFIFQYYEEEERQRGNFPDRFSGHQFPNYSSELNVNALLLGDSALYLCASSLLQGVAEAFFGQGTRLTVV.

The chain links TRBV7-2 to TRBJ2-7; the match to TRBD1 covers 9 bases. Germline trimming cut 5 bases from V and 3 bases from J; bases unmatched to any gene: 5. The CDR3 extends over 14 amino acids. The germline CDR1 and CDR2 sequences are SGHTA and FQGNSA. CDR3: CASSKDRGNYEQYF. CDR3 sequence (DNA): TGTGCCAGCAGCAAGGACAGGGGCAACTACGAGCAGTACTTC.

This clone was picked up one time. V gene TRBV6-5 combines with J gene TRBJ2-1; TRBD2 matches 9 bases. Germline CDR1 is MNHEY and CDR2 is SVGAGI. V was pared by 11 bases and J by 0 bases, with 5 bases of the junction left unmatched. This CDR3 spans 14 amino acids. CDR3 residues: CAGGGGGSYNEQFF. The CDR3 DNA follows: TGTGCCGGTGGCGGGGGGGGCTCCTACAATGAGCAGTTCTTC.

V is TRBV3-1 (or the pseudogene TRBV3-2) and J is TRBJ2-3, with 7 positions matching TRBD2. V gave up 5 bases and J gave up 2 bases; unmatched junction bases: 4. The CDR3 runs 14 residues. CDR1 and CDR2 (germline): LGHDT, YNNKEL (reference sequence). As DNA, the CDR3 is TGTGCCAGCAGCAGCGGGGCGAACACAGATACGCAGTATTTT. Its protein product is CASSSGANTDTQYF.

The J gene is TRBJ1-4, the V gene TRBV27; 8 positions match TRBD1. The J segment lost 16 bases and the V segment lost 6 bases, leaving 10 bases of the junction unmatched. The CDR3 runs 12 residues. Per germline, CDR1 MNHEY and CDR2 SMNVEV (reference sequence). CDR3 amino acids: CASSRRQGFSFF. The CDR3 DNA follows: TGTGCCAGCAGCCGACGACAGGGGTTCTCGTTTTTT.

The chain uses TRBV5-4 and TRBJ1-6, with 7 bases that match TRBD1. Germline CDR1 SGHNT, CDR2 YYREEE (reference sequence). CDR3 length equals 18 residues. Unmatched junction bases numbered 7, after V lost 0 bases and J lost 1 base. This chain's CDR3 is CASSLGQGLKSYNSPLHF. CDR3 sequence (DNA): TGTGCCAGCAGCTTGGGACAGGGTTTGAAGTCCTATAATTCACCCCTCCACTTT.

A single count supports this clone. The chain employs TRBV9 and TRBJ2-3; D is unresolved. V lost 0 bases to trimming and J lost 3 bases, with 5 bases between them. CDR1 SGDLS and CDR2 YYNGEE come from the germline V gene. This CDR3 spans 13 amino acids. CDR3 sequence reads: CASSVALTDTQYF. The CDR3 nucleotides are TGTGCCAGCAGCGTAGCTCTGACAGATACGCAGTATTTT.

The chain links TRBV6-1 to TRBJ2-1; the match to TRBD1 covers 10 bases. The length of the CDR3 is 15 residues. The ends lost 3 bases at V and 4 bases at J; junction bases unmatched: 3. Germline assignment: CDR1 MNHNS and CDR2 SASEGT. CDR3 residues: CASSEGTGAYNEQFF. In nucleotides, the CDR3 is TGTGCCAGCAGTGAGGGGACAGGGGCGTACAATGAGCAGTTCTTC.

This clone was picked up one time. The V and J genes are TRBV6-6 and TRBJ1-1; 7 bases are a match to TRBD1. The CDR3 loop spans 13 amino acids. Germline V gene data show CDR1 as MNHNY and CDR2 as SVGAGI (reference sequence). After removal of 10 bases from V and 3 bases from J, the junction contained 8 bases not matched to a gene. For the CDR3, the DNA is TGTGCCACCCGGACAGGTTGGGACACTGAAGCTTTCTTT. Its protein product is CATRTGWDTEAFF.

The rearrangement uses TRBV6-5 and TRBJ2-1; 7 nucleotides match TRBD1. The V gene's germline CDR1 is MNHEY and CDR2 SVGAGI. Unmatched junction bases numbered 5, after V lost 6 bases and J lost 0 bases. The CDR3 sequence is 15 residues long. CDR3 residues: CASRGTASSYNEQFF. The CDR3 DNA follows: TGTGCCAGCAGGGGGACAGCGAGCTCCTACAATGAGCAGTTCTTC.

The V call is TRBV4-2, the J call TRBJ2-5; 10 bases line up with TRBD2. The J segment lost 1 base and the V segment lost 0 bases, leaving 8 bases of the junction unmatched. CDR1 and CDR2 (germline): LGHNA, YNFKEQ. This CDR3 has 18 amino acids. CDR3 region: CASSQDYLKRGGQETQYF. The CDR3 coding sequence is TGTGCCAGCAGCCAAGATTATCTAAAGCGGGGGGGCCAAGAGACCCAGTACTTC.

CDR3 coding DNA: TGCGCCAGCAGTGCCAACTTGGGACAGCACTATAATTCACCCCTCCACTTT. It yields the protein CASSANLGQHYNSPLHF. The chain joins TRBV10-2 to TRBJ1-6; 7 nucleotides align to TRBD1. This CDR3 contains 17 residues. Germline V gene lookup returns CDR1 WSHSY and CDR2 SAAADI. V was clipped by 4 bases and J by 3 bases; unmatched bases: 9.

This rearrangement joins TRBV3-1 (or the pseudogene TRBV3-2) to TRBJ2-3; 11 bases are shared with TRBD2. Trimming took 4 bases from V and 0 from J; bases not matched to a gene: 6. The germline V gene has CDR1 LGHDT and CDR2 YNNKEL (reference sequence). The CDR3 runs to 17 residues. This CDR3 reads CASSLPLAGGSTDTQYF. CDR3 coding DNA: TGTGCCAGCAGCCTACCTCTAGCGGGGGGTAGCACAGATACGCAGTATTTT.

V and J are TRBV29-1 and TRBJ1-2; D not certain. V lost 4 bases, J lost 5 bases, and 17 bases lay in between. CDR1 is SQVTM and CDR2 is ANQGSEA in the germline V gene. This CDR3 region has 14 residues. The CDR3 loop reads CSVGGRRDSYGYTF. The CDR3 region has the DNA TGCAGCGTTGGAGGAAGACGGGATTCATATGGCTACACCTTC.